One T cell receptor beta chain is described in this entry. Antigen: not known. From germline, CDR1 is PRHDT and CDR2 FYEKMQ (reference sequence). The CDR3 is made up of 17 amino acids. These data originate in a study of monozygotic twins with inflammatory bowel disease. Template switching introduced UMIs that contain a 6-nucleotide sample barcode. Two rounds of nested PCR, of roughly 17 and 9 cycles, were run on TCRalpha and TCRbeta cDNA. TCRdb re-called the 5' RACE reads, yielding one record per CDR3 amino acid sequence without DNA. The data include over 130,000 distinct CDR3 sequences; the top ten clones carry 2.4%. Study-level points and caveats: Evidence did not back any single strong signal or clonotype linked to IBD.

This TCR was recovered from a human donor with ulcerative colitis or Crohn's disease, or a healthy co-twin of an affected twin (not recorded which). The source material was blood. The chain employs TRBV13 and TRBJ2-7. CDR3 loop: CASSLGVSARSNYEQYF.